One sample yielded the 19 T cell receptor beta chains listed below, sequenced in a study of CD4 T cells in relation to SARS-CoV-2 and coronaviruses. Generated by immunoSEQ multiplex PCR, the TCRdb table keeps only in-frame clones and is missing some. The sample has about 36,000 clones; 65% to 80% are singletons. These receptors are not linked to any known antigen. Sequencing input: memory CD4+ T cells from PBMCs, cultured in vitro. Receptor source: an adult with COVID-19.

The gene calls are TRBV19 and TRBJ2-1; D is ambiguous. This CDR3 spans 13 amino acids. V lost 5 bases and J lost 1, with 6 bases in between. The germline gives CDR1 LNHDA, CDR2 SQIVND (reference sequence). CDR3 sequence reads: CASSDGSYNEQFF. The DNA for the CDR3 is TGTGCCAGTAGTGACGGGTCCTACAATGAGCAGTTCTTC.

This chain uses TRBV28 with TRBJ1-4, with TRBD1 as a possible D gene (5 bases). This CDR3 comprises 18 residues. The V gene lost 1 base and the J gene lost 7 bases, with 22 bases spanning the gap. Germline loops: CDR1 MDHEN, CDR2 SYDVKM. The CDR3 region has the DNA TGTGCCAGCAGTTTATTATGGGACCCCTATTTGCTCGGTGAAAAACTGTTTTTT. Amino acids: CASSLLWDPYLLGEKLFF.

This chain uses TRBV2 with TRBJ2-7, with 9 bases lining up with TRBD1. The germline V gene has CDR1 SNHLY and CDR2 FYNNEI. Trimming removed 8 bases from V and 3 bases from J; junction bases left unmatched: 11. The CDR3 totals 15 residues. The CDR3 DNA sequence: TGTGCCAGCTCCGCCGACAGGGGGGTCTTCTACGAGCAGTACTTC. Amino acids: CASSADRGVFYEQYF.

This clone was observed a few times. This rearrangement joins TRBV3-1 (or the pseudogene TRBV3-2) to TRBJ2-2, with 9 bases fitting TRBD1. J was trimmed by 2 bases and V by 1 base; bases with no gene match: 11. The CDR3 is made up of 19 amino acids. CDR1 and CDR2 (germline): LGHDT, YNNKEL (reference sequence). CDR3 nucleotide sequence: TGTGCCAGCAGCCAAGTCCCAGGGACAGGGAACTCTAACACCGGGGAGCTGTTTTTT. This translates into CASSQVPGTGNSNTGELFF.

Here the CDR3 reads CASSKLAALEQYF. For the CDR3, the DNA is TGTGCCAGCAGTAAACTAGCGGCGCTCGAGCAGTACTTC. The rearrangement joins TRBV12-3 or TRBV12-4 to TRBJ2-7; 8 bases match TRBD2. The CDR3 is 13 residues long. J lost 6 bases, V lost 5 bases, and 6 bases had no gene match.

This clone was seen more than once but under ten times. The chain has TRBV19 and TRBJ1-5; a possible D gene is TRBD1 (6 bases). Between the trimmed V and J ends, which lost 4 bases and 6 bases, there was a span of 10 bases. Germline V CDR1 and CDR2: LNHDA, SQIVND (reference sequence). The CDR3 consists of 13 residues. The chain's CDR3 is CASSKQGGQPQHF. The CDR3 region has the DNA TGTGCCAGTAGTAAACAGGGAGGTCAGCCCCAGCATTTT.

This chain links TRBV28 with TRBJ2-7, with 7 bases identical to TRBD1. The CDR3 sequence is 13 residues long. V was clipped by 3 bases and J by 7 bases; unmatched bases: 6. The germline CDR1 and CDR2 sequences are MDHEN and SYDVKM. DNA of the CDR3: TGTGCCAGCAGTTTCCCGCAGGGGGTTGAGCAGTACTTC. This codes for CASSFPQGVEQYF. Combining the CDR3 with reference TRBV28 and TRBJ2-7 gives the whole variable domain DVKVTQSSRYLVKRTGEKVFLECVQDMDHENMFWYRQDPGLGLRLIYFSYDVKMKEKGDIPEGYSVSREKKERFSLILESASTNQTSMYLCASSFPQGVEQYFGPGTRLTVT.

The chain couples TRBV2 to TRBJ1-5, with D maybe TRBD1 (5 bases). With 4 bases removed from V and 0 bases from J, the gap between germline ends came to 22 bases. The CDR3 extends over 19 amino acids. Germline V gene lookup returns CDR1 SNHLY and CDR2 FYNNEI. In nucleotides, the CDR3 is TGTGCCAGCAGTGGCCGGGACCCGGGCTATTTTTATAGCAATCAGCCCCAGCATTTT. It yields the protein CASSGRDPGYFYSNQPQHF. Combining the CDR3 with reference TRBV2 and TRBJ1-5 gives the whole variable domain EPEVTQTPSHQVTQMGQEVILRCVPISNHLYFYWYRQILGQKVEFLVSFYNNEISEKSEIFDDQFSVERPDGSNFTLKIRSTKLEDSAMYFCASSGRDPGYFYSNQPQHFGDGTRLSIL.

The rearrangement joins TRBV29-1 to TRBJ2-5, with TRBD1 matching over 8 bases. The J segment lost 2 bases and the V segment lost 3 bases, leaving 8 bases of the junction unmatched. Germline CDR1 and CDR2: SQVTM and ANQGSEA. This CDR3 spans 15 amino acids. CDR3 loop: CSVESLRGRQETQYF. The CDR3 region has the DNA TGCAGCGTTGAGTCTCTCAGGGGGCGGCAAGAGACCCAGTACTTC.

The chain carries TRBV9 and TRBJ2-1; 12 bases agree with TRBD2. The length of the CDR3 is 16 residues. The germline V gene encodes CDR1 SGDLS and CDR2 YYNGEE. The ends lost 3 bases at V and 2 bases at J; junction bases unmatched: 3. The CDR3 DNA follows: TGTGCCAGCAGCGGTCTAGCGGGAGGGCCCTACAATGAGCAGTTCTTC. This sequence encodes CASSGLAGGPYNEQFF. The variable domain in full, with the rest retrieved from reference TRBV9 and TRBJ2-1, is DSGVTQTPKHLITATGQRVTLRCSPRSGDLSVYWYQQSLDQGLQFLIQYYNGEERAKGNILERFSAQQFPDLHSELNLSSLELGDSALYFCASSGLAGGPYNEQFFGPGTRLTVL.

This clone was detected only a few times. The rearrangement links TRBV21-1 to TRBJ2-2; the DNA was not compared with TRBD1, the D call given in the table. TRBV21-1 is termed a pseudogene. This CDR3 contains 13 residues. The CDR3 protein is CASSKQGTGELFF. CDR3 sequence (DNA): TGTGCCAGCAGCAAACAGGGCACCGGGGAGCTGTTTTTT.

The V gene is TRBV11-3, the J gene TRBJ2-3; 13 bases line up with TRBD2. The CDR3 is 17 residues long. V gave up 1 base and J gave up 7 bases; unmatched junction bases: 8. CDR1 and CDR2 (germline): SGHNT, YENEEA. In DNA, the CDR3 is TGTGCCAGCAGCTTAGCCGGGACTAGCGGGACTCAGAATACGCAGTATTTT. Amino acid sequence: CASSLAGTSGTQNTQYF.

The chain links TRBV18 to TRBJ2-7; TRBD1 matches at 9 bases. V was pared by 2 bases and J by 5 bases, with 4 bases of the junction left unmatched. There are 14 residues in the CDR3. Germline loops: CDR1 KGHSH, CDR2 LQKENI. The DNA of the CDR3 is TGTGCCAGCTCACCAGACAGGGGGAACAACGAGCAGTACTTC. Encoded protein: CASSPDRGNNEQYF. The full variable domain, in which reference TRBV18 and TRBJ2-7 provide the parts outside the CDR3, is NAGVMQNPRHLVRRRGQEARLRCSPMKGHSHVYWYRQLPEEGLKFMVYLQKENIIDESGMPKERFSAEFPKEGPSILRIQQVVRGDSAAYFCASSPDRGNNEQYFGPGTRLTVT.

V and J are TRBV2 and TRBJ1-6; maybe TRBD1 (6 bases). Germline V gene data show CDR1 as SNHLY and CDR2 as FYNNEI. The CDR3 totals 16 residues. V was trimmed by 3 bases and J by 8 bases, leaving 17 bases between them. Here the CDR3 reads CASSDSIGGADSPLHF. CDR3 DNA sequence: TGTGCCAGCAGTGACTCGATTGGGGGGGCTGATTCACCCCTCCACTTT. Based on the CDR3 plus reference TRBV2 and TRBJ1-6, the full variable domain is EPEVTQTPSHQVTQMGQEVILRCVPISNHLYFYWYRQILGQKVEFLVSFYNNEISEKSEIFDDQFSVERPDGSNFTLKIRSTKLEDSAMYFCASSDSIGGADSPLHFGNGTRLTVT.

This chain links TRBV3-1 (or the pseudogene TRBV3-2) with TRBJ2-5; 13 bases agree with TRBD2. Germline CDR1 is LGHDT and CDR2 is YNNKEL (reference sequence). V shed 0 bases, J shed 4 bases, and the junction held 2 bases outside the gene matches. The CDR3 extends over 16 amino acids. For the CDR3, the DNA is TGTGCCAGCAGCCAAGATGGACTAGCGGGAGCAGAGACCCAGTACTTC. Its protein product is CASSQDGLAGAETQYF.

The chain uses TRBV5-1 and TRBJ1-6; a possible D gene is TRBD1 (6 bases). Germline CDR1 and CDR2: SGHRS and YFSETQ. This CDR3 spans 16 amino acids. Trimming pared 0 bases from V and 4 bases from J, leaving 11 bases between. The CDR3 region has the DNA TGCGCCAGCAGCTTGGTGGGGGCGCAGTATAATTCACCCCTCCACTTT. Translation: CASSLVGAQYNSPLHF.

The table lists this clone with a few counts. This chain links TRBV27 with TRBJ2-2; TRBD1 matches at 9 bases. CDR1 MNHEY and CDR2 SMNVEV come from the germline V gene (reference sequence). The CDR3 is 15 residues long. J gave up 3 bases and V 5 bases, and 4 bases lay outside the gene matches. The CDR3 sequence is CASSLDRGDTGELFF. CDR3 in DNA: TGTGCCAGCAGTCTGGACAGGGGCGACACCGGGGAGCTGTTTTTT.

The V and J genes are TRBV4-1 and TRBJ1-1; tentatively, D is TRBD1 (5 bases). CDR1 and CDR2 from the germline V gene are MGHRA and YSYEKL. Trimming took 4 bases from V and 0 from J, leaving 9 bases between them. The CDR3 consists of 14 residues. CDR3 loop: CASSLRGVNTEAFF. The CDR3 DNA sequence: TGCGCCAGCAGCCTCCGGGGGGTGAACACTGAAGCTTTCTTT.

In regard to this clone: The germline gene is not matched at one end of the junction; a read error may be the cause. V and J are TRBV7-7 and TRBJ2-5; 11 bases map to TRBD2. The CDR3 extends over 19 amino acids. Germline assignment: CDR1 SSHAT and CDR2 FNYEAQ (reference sequence). CDR3 amino acids: CASSLSQGPLAGGQETQYF. For the CDR3, the DNA is TGTGCTAGCAGCTTAAGCCAGGGCCCCCTAGCGGGAGGACAAGAGACCCAGTACTTC.